This T cell receptor beta chain was identified in a study of cytomegalovirus exposure and HLA in healthy donors. It was with 60 Vbeta and 13 Jbeta primers that the PCR ran. Sequencing was performed with immunoSEQ multiplex PCR; in TCRdb, only in-frame clones are kept and a portion is missing. Among 120,000 or so clones listed, about three quarters were seen once. CDR1 is SGHTA, CDR2 FQGNSA, per germline. The CDR3 runs to 19 residues. V shed 4 bases, J shed 0 bases, and the junction held 9 bases outside the gene matches. This TCR derives from a woman in her 30s in good health and CMV-seronegative. Sequencing was performed on PBMCs. The chain is built from TRBV7-2 and TRBJ2-7, with 16 bases identical to TRBD2. The CDR3 here is CASSSTGLAGGSSSYEQYF. The CDR3 bases are TGTGCCAGCAGCTCGACGGGACTAGCGGGGGGGAGCAGCTCCTACGAGCAGTACTTC.